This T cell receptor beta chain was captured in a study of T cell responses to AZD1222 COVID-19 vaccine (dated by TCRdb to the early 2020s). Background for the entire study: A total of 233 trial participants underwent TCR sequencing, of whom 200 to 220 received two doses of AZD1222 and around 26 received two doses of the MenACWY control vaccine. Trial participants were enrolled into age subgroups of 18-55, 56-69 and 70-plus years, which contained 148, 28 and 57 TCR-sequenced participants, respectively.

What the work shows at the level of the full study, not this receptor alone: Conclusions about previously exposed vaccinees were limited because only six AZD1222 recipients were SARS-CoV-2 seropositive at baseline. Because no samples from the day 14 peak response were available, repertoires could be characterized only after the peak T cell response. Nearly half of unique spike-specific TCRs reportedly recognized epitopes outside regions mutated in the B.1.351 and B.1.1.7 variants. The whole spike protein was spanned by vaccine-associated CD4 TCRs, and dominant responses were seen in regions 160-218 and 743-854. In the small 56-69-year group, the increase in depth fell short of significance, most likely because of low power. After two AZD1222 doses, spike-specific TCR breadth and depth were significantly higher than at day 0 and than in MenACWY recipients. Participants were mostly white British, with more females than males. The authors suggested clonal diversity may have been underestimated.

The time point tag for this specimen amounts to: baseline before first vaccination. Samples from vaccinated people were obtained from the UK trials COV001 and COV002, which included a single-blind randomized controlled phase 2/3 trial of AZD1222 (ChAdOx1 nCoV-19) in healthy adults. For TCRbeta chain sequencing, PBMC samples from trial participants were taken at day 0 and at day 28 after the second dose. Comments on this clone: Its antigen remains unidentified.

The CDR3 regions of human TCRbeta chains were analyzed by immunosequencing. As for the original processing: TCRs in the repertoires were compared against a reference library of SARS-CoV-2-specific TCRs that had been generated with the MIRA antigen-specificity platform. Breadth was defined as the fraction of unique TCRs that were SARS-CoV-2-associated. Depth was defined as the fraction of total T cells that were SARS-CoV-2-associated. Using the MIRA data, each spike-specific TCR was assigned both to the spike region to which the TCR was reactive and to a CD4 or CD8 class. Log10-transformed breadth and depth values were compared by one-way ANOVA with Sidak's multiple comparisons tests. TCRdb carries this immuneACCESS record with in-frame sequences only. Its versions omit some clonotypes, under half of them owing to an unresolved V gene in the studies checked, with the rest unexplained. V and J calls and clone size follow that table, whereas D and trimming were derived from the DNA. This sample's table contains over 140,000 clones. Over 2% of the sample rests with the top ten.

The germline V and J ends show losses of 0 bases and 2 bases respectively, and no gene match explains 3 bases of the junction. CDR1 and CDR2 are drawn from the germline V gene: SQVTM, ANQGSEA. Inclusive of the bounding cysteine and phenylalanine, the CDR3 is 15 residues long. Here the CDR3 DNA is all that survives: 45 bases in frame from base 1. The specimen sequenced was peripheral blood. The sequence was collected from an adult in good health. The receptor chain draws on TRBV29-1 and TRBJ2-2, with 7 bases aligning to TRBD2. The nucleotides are TGCAGCGTTGAAGATGGGGGGGAAAACACCGGGGAGCTGTTTTTT. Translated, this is CSVEDGGENTGELFF.